This T cell receptor beta chain was captured in a study of beta chain features in type 1 diabetes. In regard to this clone: Its matching antigen is unknown.

Findings of the study overall: Insertions were fewer and deletions more numerous at VDJ junctions in type 1 diabetes patients. Whether HLA type affects TCRB rearrangement stayed undetermined in the present work.

Expressed TCRB transcripts were sequenced because the isolated RNA had all been reverse transcribed beforehand. Clones were read by immunoSEQ multiplex PCR, and TCRdb kept only the in-frame ones, dropping some. The sample lists 300,000 to 450,000 clones; around 19% were seen once. This TCR derives from a young woman in good health. The specimen was naive CD4+ T cells from blood.

The CDR3 region is CAWSGGGPEAFF. CDR3 DNA sequence: TGTGCCTGGAGTGGGGGGGGCCCTGAAGCTTTCTTT. This chain links TRBV30 with TRBJ1-1, with a possible D match to TRBD1 (6 bases). The length of the CDR3 is 12 residues. The ends were cut back, 1 base at V and 6 bases at J, with 9 bases in the middle. From germline, CDR1 is GTSNPN and CDR2 SVGIG (reference sequence). Filled out from reference TRBV30 and TRBJ1-1, the complete variable domain reads SQTIHQWPATLVQPVGSPLSLECTVEGTSNPNLYWYRQAAGRGLQLLFYSVGIGQISSEVPQNLSASRPQDRQFILSSKKLLLSDSGFYLCAWSGGGPEAFFGQGTRLTVV.